The 4 T cell receptor beta chains given below trace back to one sample, sequenced in a study of Graves' ophthalmopathy and Graves' hyperthyroidism. Amplification of TCR beta CDR3 regions used RNA transcripts. Investigators did first-round RT-PCR with HTBI primers, then second-round multiplex PCR. TCRdb called the multiplex PCR reads again in MiXCR, with one record for every CDR3 protein. The table lists over 500,000 distinct CDR3 sequences, 22% of them singletons, with approximately 6.5% in the top ten. Material: peripheral blood. These receptors were taken from a woman between 18 and 29 years old with stable Graves' hyperthyroidism. Some clones in this sample may be carry-over from other donors' samples.

V and J are TRBV11-2 and TRBJ2-7; the D gene is possibly TRBD2 (5 bases). Germline CDR1 is SGHAT and CDR2 is FQNNGV. The CDR3 runs to 15 residues. The V and J ends lost 4 bases and 2 bases respectively, with 15 bases between them. CDR3 sequence (DNA): TGTGCCAGCAGCTCCCCCGGACTGTACACCTACGAGCAGTACTTC. The encoded protein is CASSSPGLYTYEQYF.

The CDR3 coding sequence is TGCAGTGCCGCGAGGGTAAATGGCTACACCTTC. It translates to CSAARVNGYTF. The chain recombines TRBV20-1 with TRBJ1-2; no definite D call. This CDR3 spans 11 amino acids. V lost 6 bases and J 6 bases, leaving 11 bases between the germline ends. CDR1 and CDR2 from the germline V gene are DFQATT and SNEGSKA (reference sequence).

At least ten counts were recorded for this clonotype. The rearrangement links TRBV28 to TRBJ2-7; a possible D gene is TRBD1 (6 bases). The CDR3 has 16 amino acids. Trimming shortened V by 5 bases and J by 0 bases, and 17 bases separated the two germline ends. Germline V lookup: CDR1 MDHEN, CDR2 SYDVKM. CDR3 nucleotide sequence: TGTGCCAGCAGTCCCCTCGAGAGGACAGACTCCTACGAGCAGTACTTC. Translating it yields CASSPLERTDSYEQYF. The complete variable domain, with remaining parts taken from reference TRBV28 and TRBJ2-7, reads DVKVTQSSRYLVKRTGEKVFLECVQDMDHENMFWYRQDPGLGLRLIYFSYDVKMKEKGDIPEGYSVSREKKERFSLILESASTNQTSMYLCASSPLERTDSYEQYFGPGTRLTVT.

This clonotype was counted at least ten times. The chain combines TRBV6-1 with TRBJ1-1, with TRBD1 matching 9 bases. V trimming: 6 bases; J trimming: 4 bases; junction bases outside the gene matches: 9. From germline, CDR1 is MNHNS and CDR2 SASEGT. There are 15 residues in the CDR3. CDR3 sequence: CASRDDRGGITEAFF. DNA of the CDR3: TGTGCCAGCAGAGACGACAGGGGGGGTATCACTGAAGCTTTCTTT.